This T cell receptor beta chain was captured in a study of blood T cell repertoires in COVID-19. In the study overall: T cells, B-cell-depleted T cells, or PBMCs supplied cDNA or gDNA.

Participant ages covered about 18 to 89 years across approximately 25 US areas. TCRdb's copy holds only in-frame clones and misses some; the assay was immunoSEQ multiplex PCR. The sample holds roughly 360,000 clones, less than 90% seen once. The source of this sequence is a woman between 45 and 60 years old who had recovered from COVID-19. Sequenced: PBMCs or T cells enriched from blood (not recorded which).

CDR3 in DNA: TGTGCCAGCAGCTTATCTACGGTACAAGAGACCCAGTACTTC. Amino acid sequence: CASSLSTVQETQYF. V gene TRBV7-3 combines with J gene TRBJ2-5; D ambiguous. The germline V and J ends were trimmed by 2 bases and 2 bases, with 9 bases remaining between them. Germline V CDR1 and CDR2: SGHTA, FQGTGA. This CDR3 has 14 residues.